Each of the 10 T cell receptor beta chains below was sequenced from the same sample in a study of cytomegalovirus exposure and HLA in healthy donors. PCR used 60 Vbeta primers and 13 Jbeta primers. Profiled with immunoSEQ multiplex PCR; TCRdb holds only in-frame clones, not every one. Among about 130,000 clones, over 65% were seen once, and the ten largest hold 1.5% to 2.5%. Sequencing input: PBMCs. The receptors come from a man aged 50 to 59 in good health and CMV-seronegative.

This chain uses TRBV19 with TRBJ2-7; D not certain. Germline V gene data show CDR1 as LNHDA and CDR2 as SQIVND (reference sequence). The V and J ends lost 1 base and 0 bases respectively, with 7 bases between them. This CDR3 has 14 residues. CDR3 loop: CASSIASSSYEQYF. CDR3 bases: TGTGCCAGTAGTATAGCGTCTAGCTCCTACGAGCAGTACTTC.

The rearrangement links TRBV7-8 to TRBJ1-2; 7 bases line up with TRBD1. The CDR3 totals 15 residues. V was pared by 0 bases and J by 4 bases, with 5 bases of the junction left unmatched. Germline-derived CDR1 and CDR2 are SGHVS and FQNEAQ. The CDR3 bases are TGTGCCAGCAGCTTAGCATGGGACAGTAGCTATGGCTACACCTTC. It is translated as CASSLAWDSSYGYTF.

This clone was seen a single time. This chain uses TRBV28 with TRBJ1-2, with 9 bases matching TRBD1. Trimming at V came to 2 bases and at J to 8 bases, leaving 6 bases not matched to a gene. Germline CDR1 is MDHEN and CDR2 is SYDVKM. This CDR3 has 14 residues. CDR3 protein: CASSLSGTGKGYTF. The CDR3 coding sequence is TGTGCCAGCAGTTTAAGTGGGACAGGGAAAGGCTACACCTTC.

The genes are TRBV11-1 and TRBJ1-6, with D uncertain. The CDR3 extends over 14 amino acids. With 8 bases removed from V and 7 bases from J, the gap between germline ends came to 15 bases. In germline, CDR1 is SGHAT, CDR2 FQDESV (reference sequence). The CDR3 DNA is TGTGCCAGCGGTAGTGGTCGATGGAATTCACCCCTCCACTTT. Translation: CASGSGRWNSPLHF.

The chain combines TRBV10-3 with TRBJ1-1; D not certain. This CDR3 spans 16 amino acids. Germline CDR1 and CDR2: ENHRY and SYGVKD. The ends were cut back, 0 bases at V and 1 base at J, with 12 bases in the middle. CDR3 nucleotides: TGTGCCATCAGTGAGTCCCGCGGCCCGGGGAACACTGAAGCTTTCTTT. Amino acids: CAISESRGPGNTEAFF.

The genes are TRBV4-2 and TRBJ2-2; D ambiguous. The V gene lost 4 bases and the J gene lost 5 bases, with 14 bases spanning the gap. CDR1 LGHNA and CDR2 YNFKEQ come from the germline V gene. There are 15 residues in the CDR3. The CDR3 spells CASSREAIRTGELFF. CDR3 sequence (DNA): TGTGCCAGCAGCCGAGAGGCCATCCGAACCGGGGAGCTGTTTTTT.

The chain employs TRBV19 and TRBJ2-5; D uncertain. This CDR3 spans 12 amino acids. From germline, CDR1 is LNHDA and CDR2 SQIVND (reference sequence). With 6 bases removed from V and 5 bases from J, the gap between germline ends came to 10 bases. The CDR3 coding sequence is TGTGCCAGTAGCCAGGTGGGCGAGACCCAGTACTTC. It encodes CASSQVGETQYF.

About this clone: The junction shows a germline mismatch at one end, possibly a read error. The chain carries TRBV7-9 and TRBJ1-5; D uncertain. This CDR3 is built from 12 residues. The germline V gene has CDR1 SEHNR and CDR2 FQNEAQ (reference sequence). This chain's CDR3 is CSSSPDEGPQHF. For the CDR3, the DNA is TGTTCCAGCAGCCCAGATGAGGGGCCCCAGCATTTT.

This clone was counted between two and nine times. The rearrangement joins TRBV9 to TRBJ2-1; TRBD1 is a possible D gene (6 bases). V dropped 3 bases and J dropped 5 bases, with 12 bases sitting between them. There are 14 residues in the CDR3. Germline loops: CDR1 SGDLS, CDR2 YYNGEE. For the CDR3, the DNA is TGTGCCAGCAGCGAGGGACGGACAGACAATGAGCAGTTCTTC. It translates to CASSEGRTDNEQFF.

CDR3 amino acids: CASSQQGRVNTEAFF. The DNA of the CDR3 is TGTGCCAGCAGCCAACAGGGTAGGGTGAACACTGAAGCTTTCTTT. The V call is TRBV14, the J call TRBJ1-1; D is possibly TRBD1 (5 bases). Trimming left V 2 bases short and J 0 bases short, with 10 bases between. Germline CDR1 is SGHDN and CDR2 is FVKESK. The CDR3 covers 15 residues.